This T cell receptor (beta chain) stems from a study of T cells after yellow fever vaccination (dated by TCRdb to about 2019). For the study in its entirety: The SMART-Seq v4 Ultra Low Input RNA kit was used to prepare libraries from fractions with low cell numbers. To track T-cell clones before and after primary and booster YFV17D yellow fever vaccination, bulk TCR alpha and beta repertoires were sequenced longitudinally. The cohort comprised two healthy male donors, one aged 18 to 29 and one aged 30 to 40 years. Blood was drawn at multiple timepoints before and after primary and secondary immunization, with bulk PBMC replicates and cell subsets isolated. Broader findings and caveats from the paper: Computational filtering was required because FACS-sorted repertoires could contain abundant contaminating clonotypes from the bulk population. A small fraction of clonotypes showed up in both the CD4 and CD8 compartments, probably as a result of convergent recombination. The secondary T-cell response was found to be weaker but faster than the primary response, with a peak reached on day 5 rather than on day 15. After the booster, most clones that had expanded after primary vaccination were detected again (roughly 95% of CD4 and over 75% of CD8), suggesting broad maintenance of memory. Because only a couple of donors were included in the study, the extent to which the findings can be generalized is limited.

Reads for this sample came from an Illumina NovaSeq 6000. Synthesis of TCR cDNA relied on 5'RACE template switching, a step that introduced a universal primer site along with unique molecular identifiers. cDNA synthesis was primed from both the TCR alpha and TCR beta constant segments. Library amplification used two PCR steps, and the second PCR step added sample barcodes and sequencing adapters. Sequencing of the libraries was done on either Illumina HiSeq 2500 (2x100 bp) or NovaSeq (2x150 bp). Regarding the original processing steps: Reads were demultiplexed and collapsed into UMI consensus sequences with MIGEC, and V(D)J alignment was performed with MiXCR. Using edgeR on replicate PBMC samples, clonotypes were called vaccine-responding if FDR was below 0.01 and the log2 fold change was above 5 up to day 15. CD4 or CD8 identity was assigned to each bulk clonotype according to whether the clonotype was present at higher abundance in the sequenced CD4 repertoire or the sequenced CD8 repertoire. TCRdb redid the processing of the public reads, applying fastp at Q25 and MiXCR, and retained in-frame beta chains. Entries that share a CDR3 protein sequence are merged under the most common genes and DNA. The V and J calls and clone size are TCRdb's, not the authors'. In all, the sample holds approximately 120,000 distinct CDR3 sequences, and around 9.8% of those were seen once. The top ten constitute 40% of the sample.

This clonotype has just a few counts. Its binding antigen is unknown. No quality values exist for individual bases; no much larger clone is one base distant. What this sample's treatment or condition label stands for: live attenuated yellow fever vaccine strain. A standard Ficoll-Paque protocol was used to isolate PBMCs from peripheral blood. Dynabeads CD4 and CD8 positive selection kits were used to isolate CD4 and CD8 T-cell fractions. TriZol was used to extract RNA from bulk PBMCs, from CD4 and CD8 fractions, and from dextramer-positive and dextramer-negative fractions. V is cut back by 8 bases and J by 4 bases, with 2 bases in the junction unmatched. From its cysteine to its phenylalanine, the CDR3 spans 11 amino acids. The sequence is cut down to CDR3 DNA, 33 bases in frame from base 1. CDR1 GTSNPN and CDR2 SVGIG were looked up in the germline V gene (reference sequence).

This chain is built from TRBV30 and TRBJ2-7; 10 central nucleotides agree with TRBD1. The specimen comprised CD8+ T cells sorted from PBMCs, sampled on the day of the yellow fever booster vaccination. The source of this sequence is a man between 18 and 29 years old who received the YFV17D yellow fever vaccine. The sequenced DNA is TGTGCCGGACAGGGGGAATACGAGCAGTACTTC. The encoded protein is CAGQGEYEQYF.